Below are 20 T cell receptor beta chains sequenced from a single sample in a study of blood T cells in healthy people across ages. For the second PCR, which ran for about 7 to 11 cycles, a sample-barcoded 5' primer and a J-beta primer mix were used. A single record per CDR3 protein comes from TCRdb applying MiXCR to the 5' RACE reads. The top ten hold just under 9.5% of the sample, which has 600,000 to 850,000 distinct CDR3 sequences, roughly 25% seen once. The same specimen was also included in a second study, on T cells of mothers and their children.

Material: blood. These receptors all come from a boy younger than 18 in good health.

The chain has TRBV12-5 and TRBJ2-3, with D possibly being TRBD2 (6 bases). CDR3 size: 16 residues. The V and J ends lost 5 bases and 4 bases respectively, with 19 bases between them. Germline values: CDR1 LGHNT, CDR2 FRNRAP. The CDR3 here is CASGPPGSRRADTQYF. CDR3 nucleotide sequence: TGTGCTAGTGGTCCCCCGGGGAGCCGGAGGGCAGATACGCAGTATTTT.

This clonotype was seen a few times. This chain links TRBV6-6 with TRBJ1-1; D remains ambiguous. Germline loops: CDR1 MNHNY, CDR2 SVGAGI (reference sequence). V dropped 6 bases and J dropped 0 bases, with 8 bases sitting between them. The CDR3 runs to 13 residues. The CDR3 here is CASRLAMNTEAFF. The CDR3 nucleotides read TGTGCCAGCAGGTTAGCCATGAACACTGAAGCTTTCTTT.

The genes are TRBV10-3 and TRBJ2-5, with TRBD2 identical over 7 bases. The V gene end was trimmed by 6 bases and the J gene end by 2 bases; junction bases not matched to a gene: 9. The germline V gene encodes CDR1 ENHRY and CDR2 SYGVKD. The length of the CDR3 is 15 residues. CDR3 coding DNA: TGTGCCATCAGACCCTCTGGGGGGGGACAAGAGACCCAGTACTTC. It is translated as CAIRPSGGGQETQYF.

There are a few counts of this clonotype. The chain employs TRBV6-6 and TRBJ1-4, with 7 bases identical to TRBD1. The CDR3 is 17 residues long. Germline lookup yields CDR1 MNHNY and CDR2 SVGAGI (reference sequence). The V and J ends lost 1 base and 6 bases, in that order; junction bases with no gene match: 11. CDR3 in amino acids: CASSYYRTGTDDEKLFF. The CDR3 bases are TGTGCCAGCAGTTACTATAGAACCGGGACAGATGATGAAAAACTGTTTTTT.

This clonotype has more than one count but fewer than ten. This chain connects TRBV5-1 to TRBJ1-2, with D perhaps TRBD1 (5 bases). From germline, CDR1 is SGHRS and CDR2 YFSETQ. This CDR3 spans 16 amino acids. Trimming shortened V by 2 bases and J by 0 bases, and 14 bases separated the two germline ends. CDR3 nucleotides: TGCGCCAGCAGCTTCGGGACTGGGGCAGCTAACTATGGCTACACCTTC. Translating gives CASSFGTGAANYGYTF.

In its sample, this clonotype was seen a few times. The V and J genes are TRBV27 and TRBJ2-7, with no clear D. The J call is uncertain, as TRBJ2-1 better fits the DNA end. Per germline, CDR1 MNHEY and CDR2 SMNVEV (reference sequence). The CDR3 extends over 13 amino acids. This CDR3 is CASSWSPNNEQFF. The CDR3, as DNA: TGTGCCAGCAGTTGGTCCCCAAACAATGAGCAGTTCTTC.

This chain connects TRBV29-1 to TRBJ2-3; 8 nucleotides line up with TRBD2. The CDR3 has 14 residues. The V gene end was trimmed by 4 bases and the J gene end by 1 base; junction bases not matched to a gene: 4. From germline, CDR1 is SQVTM and CDR2 ANQGSEA. CDR3 region: CSVGTSSRTDTQYF. CDR3 coding DNA: TGCAGCGTTGGGACTAGCAGCCGCACAGATACGCAGTATTTT.

This clonotype was detected only a few times. The genes are TRBV5-1 and TRBJ2-7; D is unclear. The CDR3 loop spans 13 amino acids. Deletions cut 3 bases from V and 4 bases from J, with 11 bases between. The V gene's germline CDR1 is SGHRS and CDR2 YFSETQ. The CDR3: CASSSYMTYEQYF. In DNA, the CDR3 is TGCGCCAGCAGCTCCTATATGACTTACGAGCAGTACTTC.

This clonotype was observed a handful of times. Here the CDR3 DNA reads TGCAGCGTTACAGGGGGCTACGCGCGCTCCTACAATGAGCAGTTCTTC. Protein: CSVTGGYARSYNEQFF. This chain links TRBV29-1 with TRBJ2-1, with 9 bases aligning to TRBD1. CDR3 length: 16 residues. Trimming at V came to 5 bases and at J to 0 bases, leaving 8 bases not matched to a gene. Germline values: CDR1 SQVTM, CDR2 ANQGSEA.

This clonotype came up a few times. The chain recombines TRBV5-1 with TRBJ2-7; either TRBD1 or TRBD2 may supply D (6 bases each). Per the germline V gene, CDR1 is SGHRS and CDR2 is YFSETQ. CDR3 length: 15 residues. V lost 0 bases and J lost 5, with 15 bases in between. CDR3 sequence: CASSLAGGRGHEQYF. The CDR3 DNA reads TGCGCCAGCAGCTTGGCCGGGGGCAGGGGCCACGAGCAGTACTTC.

This sequence joins TRBV25-1 and TRBJ2-5; D gene uncertain. V was pared by 3 bases and J by 4 bases, with 12 bases between. Germline V gives CDR1 MGHDK, CDR2 SYGVNS. This CDR3 comprises 14 residues. The CDR3 here is CASSDPSSLETQYF. In DNA form, the CDR3 reads TGTGCCAGCAGTGACCCGTCCTCCTTAGAGACCCAGTACTTC.

The chain employs TRBV7-9 and TRBJ2-5, with 8 bases lining up with TRBD1. Germline V lookup: CDR1 SEHNR, CDR2 FQNEAQ (reference sequence). There are 16 residues in the CDR3. The V segment lost 5 bases and the J segment 11 bases; nucleotides outside the gene matches: 19. The DNA for the CDR3 is TGTGCCAGCAGCCCTAGCCCGACAGGGGAGTTCTATGAGCAGTACTTC. It encodes CASSPSPTGEFYEQYF.

V usage is TRBV9 and J usage is TRBJ2-4, with a weak D call TRBD2 (5 bases). This CDR3 is 13 amino acids long. Per the germline V gene, CDR1 is SGDLS and CDR2 is YYNGEE. Deletions cut 3 bases from V and 8 bases from J, with 12 bases between. The CDR3 nucleotides are TGTGCCAGCAGCGGGGAGACTTTTGACATTCAGTACTTC. Its translation: CASSGETFDIQYF.

The chain employs TRBV10-3 and TRBJ2-7; D call uncertain. The CDR3 totals 13 residues. V lost 5 bases and J lost 2, with 10 bases in between. CDR1 and CDR2 (germline): ENHRY, SYGVKD. CDR3 loop: CAISLKDPYEQYF. DNA for the CDR3: TGTGCCATCAGTTTAAAGGACCCCTACGAGCAGTACTTC.

This clonotype was seen more than once but under ten times. V usage is TRBV7-2 and J usage is TRBJ2-3, with no clear D. Germline loops: CDR1 SGHTA, CDR2 FQGNSA. V lost 3 bases and J 2 bases, leaving 6 bases between the germline ends. The CDR3 consists of 13 residues. The CDR3 protein is CASSFFPTDTQYF. The CDR3 bases are TGTGCCAGCAGCTTTTTCCCCACAGATACGCAGTATTTT.

This clonotype was observed a few times. The CDR3 protein is CASSLEGYTF. The CDR3 coding sequence is TGTGCCAGCAGCTTGGAGGGCTACACCTTC. The chain combines TRBV5-8 with TRBJ1-2, with D unclear. The V gene lost 0 bases and the J gene lost 8 bases, with 2 bases spanning the gap. The CDR3 totals 10 residues. Germline loops: CDR1 SGHTS, CDR2 YDEGEE.

This clonotype was picked up a small number of times. V and J are TRBV25-1 and TRBJ1-1; 7 nucleotides match TRBD1. Germline V gives CDR1 MGHDK, CDR2 SYGVNS. The CDR3 is 15 residues long. The J segment lost 0 bases and the V segment lost 4 bases, leaving 5 bases of the junction unmatched. The CDR3 reads CASSAGRGVNTEAFF. Written as DNA, the CDR3 is TGTGCCAGCAGTGCAGGCAGGGGGGTGAACACTGAAGCTTTCTTT.

The V call is TRBV12-3 or TRBV12-4, the J call TRBJ2-3; TRBD2 agrees at 8 bases. This CDR3 has 16 residues. The ends lost 2 bases at V and 4 bases at J; junction bases unmatched: 8. The DNA of the CDR3 is TGTGCCAGCAGTTTACGACTAGCGAGGCTTGCAGATACGCAGTATTTT. Protein sequence: CASSLRLARLADTQYF.

Here the CDR3 DNA reads TGCAGCGTTACTCTCCGAGACAGGCAAGAGACCCAGTACTTC. Translated, it gives CSVTLRDRQETQYF. This chain links TRBV29-1 with TRBJ2-5; the D gene is possibly TRBD1 (6 bases). V was trimmed by 5 bases and J by 2 bases, leaving 15 bases between them. This CDR3 is 14 amino acids long. Per germline, CDR1 SQVTM and CDR2 ANQGSEA.

The V and J genes are TRBV29-1 and TRBJ2-7; tentative D call: TRBD1 (6 bases). The V and J ends lost 3 bases and 2 bases respectively, with 11 bases between them. The germline V gene encodes CDR1 SQVTM and CDR2 ANQGSEA. The CDR3 is 13 amino acids. DNA of the CDR3: TGCAGCGTTGAGCAGGGGAATACCTACGAGCAGTACTTC. Translated: CSVEQGNTYEQYF.